These 20 T cell receptor beta chains share one sample of origin, sequenced in a study of blood T cell repertoires in COVID-19. This table comes from immunoSEQ multiplex PCR, and its TCRdb copy is limited to in-frame clones, with some not included. The repertoire holds under 150,000 clones, over 65% seen once, with roughly 8.1% in the top ten. Sequencing input: peripheral blood. The source of these receptors is a woman in her 40s with acute or convalescent COVID-19.

The genes are TRBV2 and TRBJ1-1; 9 nucleotides line up with TRBD1. CDR3 length equals 14 residues. V lost 6 bases, J lost 9 bases, and 11 bases stayed unmatched. Germline V gene sequence: CDR1 SNHLY, CDR2 FYNNEI. The CDR3 region is CASRTGTGTRQAFF. CDR3 DNA sequence: TGTGCCAGCAGGACCGGGACAGGGACGCGCCAAGCTTTCTTT.

This rearrangement joins TRBV2 to TRBJ2-3; 12 nucleotides agree with TRBD2. The CDR3 totals 15 residues. V lost 8 bases, J lost 7 bases, and 10 bases stayed unmatched. CDR1 is SNHLY, CDR2 FYNNEI, per germline. CDR3 sequence reads: CASLLLAGGPNTQYF. The CDR3, as DNA: TGTGCCAGCCTCCTCCTAGCGGGGGGGCCCAATACGCAGTATTTT. The full variable domain, rest sourced from reference TRBV2 and TRBJ2-3, is EPEVTQTPSHQVTQMGQEVILRCVPISNHLYFYWYRQILGQKVEFLVSFYNNEISEKSEIFDDQFSVERPDGSNFTLKIRSTKLEDSAMYFCASLLLAGGPNTQYFGPGTRLTVL.

This clone was seen only once. V and J are TRBV7-9 and TRBJ1-4; TRBD1 matches at 7 bases. This CDR3 has 16 amino acids. Per the germline V gene, CDR1 is SEHNR and CDR2 is FQNEAQ (reference sequence). With V trimmed by 0 bases and J by 2 bases, 3 bases remained unmatched. Here the CDR3 reads CASSLAVTGTNEKLFF. The CDR3 DNA reads as TGTGCCAGCAGCTTAGCGGTGACAGGGACTAATGAAAAACTGTTTTTT.

The chain links TRBV7-9 to TRBJ1-1; D possibly corresponds to TRBD1 (5 bases). The CDR3 spans 13 residues. V dropped 4 bases and J dropped 4 bases, with 10 bases sitting between them. Germline V gene lookup returns CDR1 SEHNR and CDR2 FQNEAQ (reference sequence). The CDR3 loop is CASSSREGTEAFF. CDR3 sequence (DNA): TGTGCCAGCAGCTCCAGGGAGGGCACTGAAGCTTTCTTT.

With regard to this clone: Other DNA sequences in the sample encode the same CDR3. CDR3: CASSLTGGSNQPQHF. Here the CDR3 DNA reads TGCGCCAGCAGCCTCACAGGGGGTAGCAATCAGCCCCAGCATTTT. The genes are TRBV5-1 and TRBJ1-5; 8 nucleotides agree with TRBD1. Germline CDR1 reads SGHRS; CDR2 reads YFSETQ. There are 15 residues in the CDR3. V dropped 4 bases and J dropped 0; count of bases not matched to a gene: 3.

The chain couples TRBV12-3 or TRBV12-4 to TRBJ1-1; no clear D. Trimming took 1 base from V and 4 from J, leaving 4 bases between them. The CDR3 runs 12 residues. The CDR3 region has the DNA TGTGCCAGCAGTTTAGTTAGCACTGAAGCTTTCTTT. Translation gives CASSLVSTEAFF.

CDR3 nucleotides: TGTGCCAGCAGCTTACCTTGGTCGGAGCGGGGGGGCGATATTGACCAGTACTTC. Translation: CASSLPWSERGGDIDQYF. The chain has TRBV7-2 and TRBJ2-5; 10 bases line up with TRBD2. The V gene's germline CDR1 is SGHTA and CDR2 FQGNSA. J gave up 10 bases and V 2 bases, and 19 bases lay outside the gene matches. The CDR3 spans 18 residues. Together with reference TRBV7-2 and TRBJ2-5, the CDR3 gives the full variable domain: GAGVSQSPSNKVTEKGKDVELRCDPISGHTALYWYRQSLGQGLEFLIYFQGNSAPDKSGLPSDRFSAERTGGSVSTLTIQRTQQEDSAVYLCASSLPWSERGGDIDQYFGPGTRLLVL.

The chain has TRBV12-5 and TRBJ2-7; tentative D call: TRBD2 (5 bases). Between the trimmed V and J ends, which lost 4 bases and 1 base, there was a span of 8 bases. This CDR3 is built from 13 residues. Per germline, CDR1 LGHNT and CDR2 FRNRAP. The CDR3 DNA sequence: TGTGCTAGTGGTTCCAGCGGATCCTACGAGCAGTACTTC. Translating it yields CASGSSGSYEQYF.

This chain joins TRBV27 and TRBJ2-6; no reliable D call. CDR3 size: 14 residues. CDR1 MNHEY and CDR2 SMNVEV come from the germline V gene (reference sequence). The V end was cut by 4 bases, the J end by 0 bases, with 4 bases between. As DNA, the CDR3 is TGTGCCAGCAGTTCGGGCTCTGGGGCCAACGTCCTGACTTTC. Encoded protein: CASSSGSGANVLTF. The whole variable domain, filled in from reference TRBV27 and TRBJ2-6, reads EAQVTQNPRYLITVTGKKLTVTCSQNMNHEYMSWYRQDPGLGLRQIYYSMNVEVTDKGDVPEGYKVSRKEKRNFPLILESPSPNQTSLYFCASSSGSGANVLTFGAGSRLTVL.

The chain has TRBV4-1 and TRBJ1-1; 7 nucleotides line up with TRBD1. This CDR3 comprises 14 residues. J was trimmed by 1 base and V by 1 base; bases with no gene match: 0. Germline CDR1 is MGHRA and CDR2 is YSYEKL. CDR3 DNA sequence: TGCGCCAGCAGCCAAGGGGACAGGAACACTGAAGCTTTCTTT. Its protein product is CASSQGDRNTEAFF.

The J gene is TRBJ1-5, the V gene TRBV18; weak D call: TRBD1 (5 bases). Germline V CDR1 and CDR2: KGHSH, LQKENI. The CDR3 spans 13 residues. V was clipped by 5 bases and J by 9 bases, with 14 bases between them. CDR3: CASSMGGNRPQHF. The CDR3 nucleotides are TGTGCCAGCTCAATGGGGGGGAATAGGCCCCAGCATTTT.

This chain links TRBV7-2 with TRBJ2-1; 9 bases map to TRBD1. There are 16 residues in the CDR3. Germline assignment: CDR1 SGHTA and CDR2 FQGNSA. Trimming cost V 1 base and J 4 bases; bases outside gene matches: 5. CDR3 in amino acids: CASSLEGQGPYNEQFF. In DNA form, the CDR3 reads TGTGCCAGCAGCTTAGAGGGACAGGGACCATACAATGAGCAGTTCTTC.

The gene calls are TRBV28 and TRBJ2-6, with D tentatively TRBD1 (5 bases). CDR1 and CDR2 (germline): MDHEN, SYDVKM. The V end lost 5 bases, the J end lost 0 bases, and 8 bases lay between the germline ends. There are 15 residues in the CDR3. The CDR3 here is CASSPDSSGANVLTF. For the CDR3, the DNA is TGTGCCAGCAGTCCCGACAGCTCTGGGGCCAACGTCCTGACTTTC.

V usage is TRBV9 and J usage is TRBJ1-6; 7 positions match TRBD1. Trimming took 0 bases from V and 6 from J; bases not matched to a gene: 0. Germline loops: CDR1 SGDLS, CDR2 YYNGEE. The CDR3 contains 14 residues. This CDR3 reads CASSVGQGNSPLHF. The CDR3 coding sequence is TGTGCCAGCAGCGTAGGACAGGGTAATTCACCCCTCCACTTT.

J is TRBJ2-3 and V is TRBV5-1, with D tentatively TRBD1 (5 bases). V gave up 5 bases and J gave up 1 base, with 17 bases separating them. Per the germline V gene, CDR1 is SGHRS and CDR2 is YFSETQ. The length of the CDR3 is 16 residues. This CDR3 is CASSSAVVRGTDTQYF. CDR3 in DNA: TGCGCCAGCAGTTCGGCAGTTGTCAGGGGCACAGATACGCAGTATTTT.

The gene calls are TRBV6-1 and TRBJ2-2; tentatively, D is TRBD1 (5 bases). The ends were cut back, 0 bases at V and 4 bases at J, with 15 bases in the middle. The germline gives CDR1 MNHNS, CDR2 SASEGT. CDR3 size: 17 residues. The CDR3, as DNA: TGTGCCAGCAGTGAAGCGGTGGGGCAACTTGGCACCGGGGAGCTGTTTTTT. Its translation: CASSEAVGQLGTGELFF.

The chain joins TRBV5-4 to TRBJ2-3; weak D call: TRBD2 (6 bases). CDR1 and CDR2 from the germline V gene are SGHNT and YYREEE (reference sequence). This CDR3 has 15 residues. Trimming removed 0 bases at V and 2 bases at J, with 10 bases between. DNA for the CDR3: TGTGCCAGCAGCTTGGAACGGGGGTACACAGATACGCAGTATTTT. Residues: CASSLERGYTDTQYF.

This clone occurred once. V usage is TRBV30 and J usage is TRBJ2-7; 7 bases are a match to TRBD2. J was trimmed by 3 bases and V by 0 bases; bases with no gene match: 5. The CDR3 runs 14 residues. Germline lookup yields CDR1 GTSNPN and CDR2 SVGIG (reference sequence). The CDR3 protein is CAWSVSSGIYEQYF. In DNA, the CDR3 is TGTGCCTGGAGTGTTTCTAGCGGTATCTACGAGCAGTACTTC.

The rearrangement joins TRBV3-1 (or the pseudogene TRBV3-2) to TRBJ1-2; D call uncertain. This CDR3 region has 13 residues. The V end lost 0 bases, the J end lost 6 bases, and 8 bases lay between the germline ends. Per germline, CDR1 LGHDT and CDR2 YNNKEL (reference sequence). CDR3 loop: CASSQEAGNGYTF. Written as DNA, the CDR3 is TGTGCCAGCAGCCAAGAAGCCGGGAATGGCTACACCTTC.

This sequence joins TRBV27 and TRBJ1-5; D may be TRBD1 (5 bases). This CDR3 spans 14 amino acids. The V gene lost 5 bases and the J gene lost 1 base, with 9 bases spanning the gap. Germline loops: CDR1 MNHEY, CDR2 SMNVEV (reference sequence). CDR3 in amino acids: CASSGGTSNQPQHF. The CDR3 DNA follows: TGTGCCAGCAGTGGAGGGACGAGCAATCAGCCCCAGCATTTT.